A single sample is the source of the 3 T cell receptor beta chains below, sequenced in a study of T cell responses to AZD1222 COVID-19 vaccine. Using immunoSEQ multiplex PCR, the repertoire was profiled, and TCRdb retains in-frame clones only, with some absent. The sample carries 100,000 to 120,000 clones, nearly 90% recorded once. The source material was peripheral blood, sampled on day 0 of AZD1222 vaccination. These receptor sequences come from an adult in good health.

This chain uses TRBV7-9 with TRBJ1-2, with D possibly being TRBD1 (5 bases). V was pared by 4 bases and J by 4 bases, with 19 bases between. CDR1 SEHNR and CDR2 FQNEAQ come from the germline V gene (reference sequence). CDR3 length: 16 amino acids. The CDR3 is CASSSGGVQLLYGYTF. The DNA for the CDR3 is TGTGCCAGCAGCTCTGGGGGGGTACAACTCCTCTATGGCTACACCTTC.

The chain joins TRBV5-1 to TRBJ1-5; perhaps TRBD1 as D (6 bases). Trimming shortened V by 4 bases and J by 3 bases, and 14 bases separated the two germline ends. The germline gives CDR1 SGHRS, CDR2 YFSETQ. CDR3 length equals 15 residues. The DNA for the CDR3 is TGCGCCAGCAGCCCACAAGGACAGATCAATCAGCCCCAGCATTTT. It codes for CASSPQGQINQPQHF.

The chain couples TRBV19 to TRBJ1-5; a possible D gene is TRBD1 (5 bases). Trimming took off 7 bases at V and 3 bases at J, with 16 bases between the two ends. CDR1 and CDR2 (germline): LNHDA, SQIVND (reference sequence). The length of the CDR3 is 15 residues. The CDR3 DNA reads TGTGCCAGTAAACCCGCTTGGGGGATCAATCAGCCCCAGCATTTT. It encodes CASKPAWGINQPQHF.